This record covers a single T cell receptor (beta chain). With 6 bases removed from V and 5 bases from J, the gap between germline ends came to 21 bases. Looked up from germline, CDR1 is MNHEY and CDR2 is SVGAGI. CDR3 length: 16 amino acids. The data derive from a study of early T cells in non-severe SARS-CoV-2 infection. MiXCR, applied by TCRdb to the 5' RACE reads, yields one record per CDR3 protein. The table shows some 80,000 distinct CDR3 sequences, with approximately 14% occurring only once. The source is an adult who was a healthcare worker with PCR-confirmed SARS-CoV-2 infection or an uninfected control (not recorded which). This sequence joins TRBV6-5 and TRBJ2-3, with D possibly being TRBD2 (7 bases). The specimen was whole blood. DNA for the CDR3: TGTGCCAGCAGCCCGCACGTCGGGGGGCCGGGAGATACGCAGTATTTT. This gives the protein CASSPHVGGPGDTQYF.